The 21 T cell receptor beta chains presented below share a single source sample, sequenced in a study of siplizumab effects on memory and regulatory T cells (dated by TCRdb to about 2019). Receptors were amplified or captured by the immunoSEQ multiplex PCR assay. Sourced from immuneACCESS, this table was stored by TCRdb with only in-frame sequences that have V and J called. A share of the clones is absent; for the studies checked, an unresolved V gene accounts for under half, and the remainder has no known explanation. The sample table records about 120,000 clones; 92% of these occur just once. The top ten constitute roughly 1.4% of the sample. Sequenced: CD4+ T cells sorted from blood. These receptors originate from a human donor in good health.

The chain links TRBV5-1 to TRBJ1-1; 11 bases line up with TRBD1. Germline CDR1 reads SGHRS; CDR2 reads YFSETQ. Germline trimming cut 2 bases from V and 5 bases from J; bases unmatched to any gene: 5. The CDR3 is made up of 15 amino acids. In DNA form, the CDR3 reads TGCGCCAGCAGCTTACAAGGGACAGGGGGAACTGAAGCTTTCTTT. Amino acid sequence: CASSLQGTGGTEAFF. Full variable domain (missing parts from reference TRBV5-1 and TRBJ1-1): KAGVTQTPRYLIKTRGQQVTLSCSPISGHRSVSWYQQTPGQGLQFLFEYFSETQRNKGNFPGRFSGRQFSNSRSEMNVSTLELGDSALYLCASSLQGTGGTEAFFGQGTRLTVV.

This chain links TRBV2 with TRBJ1-5; D might be TRBD1 (5 bases). The V gene's germline CDR1 is SNHLY and CDR2 FYNNEI. Trimming took 2 bases from V and 0 from J, leaving 14 bases between them. The CDR3 has 17 amino acids. Here the CDR3 reads CASSERQGIYSNQPQHF. The CDR3 nucleotides are TGTGCCAGCAGTGAACGTCAGGGTATCTATAGCAATCAGCCCCAGCATTTT.

The sample holds a few counts of this clone. The chain employs TRBV18 and TRBJ1-2; no clear D gene. V was pared by 2 bases and J by 7 bases, with 11 bases between. Germline-derived CDR1 and CDR2 are KGHSH and LQKENI. There are 13 residues in the CDR3. The CDR3 DNA is TGTGCCAGCTCACCAAATCCCCAACCTGGCTACACCTTC. Protein sequence: CASSPNPQPGYTF.

The chain joins TRBV2 to TRBJ2-7, with 11 bases aligning to TRBD1. The length of the CDR3 is 15 residues. The J segment lost 7 bases and the V segment lost 6 bases, leaving 11 bases of the junction unmatched. Germline lookup yields CDR1 SNHLY and CDR2 FYNNEI. Here the CDR3 reads CASRPIGQGAREQYF. In nucleotides, the CDR3 is TGTGCCAGCAGACCGATTGGACAGGGGGCGCGGGAGCAGTACTTC.

The chain carries TRBV27 and TRBJ1-2; D remains ambiguous. There are 15 residues in the CDR3. CDR1 and CDR2 from the germline V gene are MNHEY and SMNVEV (reference sequence). The germline V and J ends were trimmed by 0 bases and 3 bases, with 11 bases remaining between them. CDR3 sequence reads: CASSLSTGSDYGYTF. Here the CDR3 DNA reads TGTGCCAGCAGTTTATCGACCGGGTCGGACTATGGCTACACCTTC.

The rearrangement uses TRBV29-1 and TRBJ2-7; TRBD1 is a possible D gene (5 bases). V lost 6 bases and J 2 bases, leaving 8 bases between the germline ends. The CDR3 is 11 amino acids. Germline V CDR1 and CDR2: SQVTM, ANQGSEA. DNA for the CDR3: TGCAGCGTCGGACATCCCTACGAGCAGTACTTC. Its translation: CSVGHPYEQYF.

This sequence joins TRBV5-1 and TRBJ1-1; D unresolved. The V end was cut by 1 base, the J end by 5 bases, with 9 bases between. The germline CDR1 and CDR2 sequences are SGHRS and YFSETQ. The CDR3 covers 13 residues. CDR3 coding DNA: TGCGCCAGCAGCTTGACGGTTGAGACTGAAGCTTTCTTT. It yields the protein CASSLTVETEAFF.

The chain couples TRBV7-9 to TRBJ2-7, with D unclear. This CDR3 has 14 residues. The germline V gene has CDR1 SEHNR and CDR2 FQNEAQ (reference sequence). V was clipped by 1 base and J by 6 bases, with 13 bases between them. CDR3 protein: CASSLDLPRSEQYF. As DNA, the CDR3 is TGTGCCAGCAGCTTAGACCTTCCAAGAAGCGAGCAGTACTTC. The whole variable domain, remainder taken from reference TRBV7-9 and TRBJ2-7, is DTGVSQNPRHKITKRGQNVTFRCDPISEHNRLYWYRQTLGQGPEFLTYFQNEAQLEKSRLLSDRFSAERPKGSFSTLEIQRTEQGDSAMYLCASSLDLPRSEQYFGPGTRLTVT.

The chain employs TRBV11-2 and TRBJ1-1; perhaps TRBD1 as D (6 bases). In germline, CDR1 is SGHAT, CDR2 FQNNGV. The CDR3 has 14 residues. Trimming left V 4 bases short and J 4 bases short, with 13 bases between. CDR3 amino acids: CASSSQGPGTEAFF. The CDR3 DNA is TGTGCCAGCAGCTCTCAGGGGCCGGGCACTGAAGCTTTCTTT.

The rearrangement links TRBV19 to TRBJ2-4; D might be TRBD1 (5 bases). The germline V gene encodes CDR1 LNHDA and CDR2 SQIVND (reference sequence). V lost 4 bases and J lost 3, with 22 bases in between. The CDR3 loop spans 18 amino acids. In DNA, the CDR3 is TGTGCCAGTAGTAATCGCTACTTGGGGCCGCTCGGCAAAAACATTCAGTACTTC. Its translation: CASSNRYLGPLGKNIQYF.

The V gene is TRBV19, the J gene TRBJ2-1, with 9 bases matching TRBD2. Germline V gives CDR1 LNHDA, CDR2 SQIVND (reference sequence). The CDR3 is 14 residues long. V was pared by 2 bases and J by 8 bases, with 4 bases of the junction left unmatched. CDR3: CASSIISGRDEQFF. CDR3 nucleotides: TGTGCCAGTAGTATAATTAGCGGGAGAGATGAGCAGTTCTTC.

V usage is TRBV5-6 and J usage is TRBJ2-3, with 13 bases matching TRBD2. Losses at the gene ends were 3 bases for V and 4 bases for J; bases not matched to a gene: 5. Germline assignment: CDR1 SGHDT and CDR2 YYEEEE. The CDR3 totals 16 residues. The CDR3 protein is CASSSRTSGSPDTQYF. DNA for the CDR3: TGTGCCAGCAGCTCGCGGACTAGCGGGAGTCCAGATACGCAGTATTTT.

This rearrangement joins TRBV2 to TRBJ2-3; 7 positions match TRBD1. Trimming removed 6 bases from V and 2 bases from J; junction bases left unmatched: 5. CDR1 and CDR2 from the germline V gene are SNHLY and FYNNEI. This CDR3 region has 14 residues. In DNA form, the CDR3 reads TGTGCCAGCAGCCGGGACAGAGCCACAGATACGCAGTATTTT. Amino acid sequence: CASSRDRATDTQYF.

The V call is TRBV5-6, the J call TRBJ1-2; a weak D match, TRBD1 (5 bases). Germline V gene data show CDR1 as SGHDT and CDR2 as YYEEEE. V lost 0 bases and J lost 4, with 10 bases in between. The CDR3 totals 14 residues. The CDR3 bases are TGTGCCAGCAGCTTGGAGGGGCGAGGCTATGGCTACACCTTC. Residues: CASSLEGRGYGYTF.

The CDR3 sequence: CASSLETASTGYTF. As DNA, the CDR3 is TGTGCCAGCAGCTTAGAAACGGCCAGCACTGGCTACACCTTC. V is TRBV7-9 and J is TRBJ1-2; D gene ambiguous. The germline V and J ends were trimmed by 1 base and 7 bases, with 13 bases remaining between them. The CDR3 runs to 14 residues. CDR1 is SEHNR, CDR2 FQNEAQ, per germline (reference sequence).

The genes are TRBV29-1 and TRBJ2-1; D unresolved. Germline V gene lookup returns CDR1 SQVTM and CDR2 ANQGSEA. The length of the CDR3 is 14 residues. Trimming took off 4 bases at V and 4 bases at J, with 14 bases between the two ends. This CDR3 is CSVVLGSGYNEQFF. Here the CDR3 DNA reads TGCAGCGTTGTCCTCGGGTCCGGATACAATGAGCAGTTCTTC.

The chain couples TRBV7-9 to TRBJ1-1; D gene unclear. CDR1 and CDR2 from the germline V gene are SEHNR and FQNEAQ (reference sequence). CDR3 length: 16 amino acids. V lost 0 bases and J lost 0, with 11 bases in between. The CDR3 region has the DNA TGTGCCAGCAGCTTAGCGCTTCGGTGGGTGAACACTGAAGCTTTCTTT. Translated, it gives CASSLALRWVNTEAFF.

V usage is TRBV19 and J usage is TRBJ2-3; 8 bases are a match to TRBD1. V dropped 4 bases and J dropped 1; count of bases not matched to a gene: 10. The CDR3 is 17 residues long. Germline CDR1 is LNHDA and CDR2 is SQIVND (reference sequence). CDR3: CASSTGQGFFRTDTQYF. Here the CDR3 DNA reads TGTGCCAGTAGTACCGGACAGGGATTTTTTCGCACAGATACGCAGTATTTT.

The chain recombines TRBV18 with TRBJ2-7, with D hard to call. Matching the DNA end better, TRBJ2-5 makes the J call doubtful. Germline loops: CDR1 KGHSH, CDR2 LQKENI. This CDR3 region has 14 residues. The DNA of the CDR3 is TGTGCCAGCTCACCATACTCGGTTGGAGAGACCCAGTACTTC. It specifies CASSPYSVGETQYF.

The chain recombines TRBV5-4 with TRBJ2-2; 7 positions agree with TRBD1. The CDR3 spans 15 residues. Germline values: CDR1 SGHNT, CDR2 YYREEE (reference sequence). The trim removed 4 bases at V and 5 bases at J, leaving 8 bases unmatched. CDR3 protein: CASSRGQGETGELFF. CDR3 DNA sequence: TGTGCCAGCAGCAGGGGGCAGGGGGAGACCGGGGAGCTGTTTTTT. Complete variable domain (other parts from reference TRBV5-4 and TRBJ2-2): ETGVTQSPTHLIKTRGQQVTLRCSSQSGHNTVSWYQQALGQGPQFIFQYYREEENGRGNFPPRFSGLQFPNYSSELNVNALELDDSALYLCASSRGQGETGELFFGEGSRLTVL.

The chain recombines TRBV5-5 with TRBJ1-5; D possibly corresponds to TRBD1 (6 bases). The V end was cut by 2 bases, the J end by 4 bases, with 10 bases between. CDR1 and CDR2 from the germline V gene are SGHKS and YYEKEE (reference sequence). This CDR3 is built from 14 residues. The chain's CDR3 is CASSFQGRNQPQHF. The CDR3 nucleotides read TGTGCCAGCAGCTTTCAGGGGAGGAATCAGCCCCAGCATTTT.